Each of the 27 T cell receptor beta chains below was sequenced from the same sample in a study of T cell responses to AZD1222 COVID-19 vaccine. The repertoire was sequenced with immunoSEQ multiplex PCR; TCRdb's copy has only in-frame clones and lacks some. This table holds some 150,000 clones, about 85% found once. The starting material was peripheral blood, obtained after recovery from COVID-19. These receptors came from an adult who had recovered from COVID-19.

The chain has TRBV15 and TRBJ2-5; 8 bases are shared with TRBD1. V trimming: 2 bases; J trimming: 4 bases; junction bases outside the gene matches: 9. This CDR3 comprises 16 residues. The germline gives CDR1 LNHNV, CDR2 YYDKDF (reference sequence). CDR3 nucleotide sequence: TGTGCCACCAGCAGACCAGGGACAGGTTGGGGAGAGACCCAGTACTTC. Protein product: CATSRPGTGWGETQYF.

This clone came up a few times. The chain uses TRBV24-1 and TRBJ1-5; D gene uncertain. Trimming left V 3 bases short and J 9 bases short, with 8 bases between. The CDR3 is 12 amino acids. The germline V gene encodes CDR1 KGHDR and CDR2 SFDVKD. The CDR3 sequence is CATSDPGGPQHF. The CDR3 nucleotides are TGTGCCACCAGTGATCCCGGTGGGCCCCAGCATTTT.

The CDR3 DNA sequence: TGCGCCAGCAGCGTAACAGGGGGCGGTGCCAAAAACATTCAGTACTTC. The encoded protein is CASSVTGGGAKNIQYF. The chain links TRBV4-1 to TRBJ2-4, with 9 bases that match TRBD1. Germline CDR1 is MGHRA and CDR2 is YSYEKL. CDR3 length equals 16 residues. The trim removed 5 bases at V and 1 base at J, leaving 6 bases unmatched.

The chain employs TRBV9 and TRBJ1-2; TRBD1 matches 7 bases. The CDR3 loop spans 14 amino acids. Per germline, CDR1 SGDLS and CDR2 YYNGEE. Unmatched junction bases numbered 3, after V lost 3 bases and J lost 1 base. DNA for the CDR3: TGTGCCAGCAGCGACCGACAGGGTAACTATGGCTACACCTTC. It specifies CASSDRQGNYGYTF. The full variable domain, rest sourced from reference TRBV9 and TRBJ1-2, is DSGVTQTPKHLITATGQRVTLRCSPRSGDLSVYWYQQSLDQGLQFLIQYYNGEERAKGNILERFSAQQFPDLHSELNLSSLELGDSALYFCASSDRQGNYGYTFGSGTRLTVV.

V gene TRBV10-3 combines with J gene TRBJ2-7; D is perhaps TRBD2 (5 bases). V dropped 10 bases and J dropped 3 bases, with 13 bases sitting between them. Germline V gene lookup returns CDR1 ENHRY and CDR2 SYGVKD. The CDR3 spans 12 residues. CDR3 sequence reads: CATRTWLYEQYF. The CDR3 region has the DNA TGTGCCACCAGGACTTGGCTCTACGAGCAGTACTTC.

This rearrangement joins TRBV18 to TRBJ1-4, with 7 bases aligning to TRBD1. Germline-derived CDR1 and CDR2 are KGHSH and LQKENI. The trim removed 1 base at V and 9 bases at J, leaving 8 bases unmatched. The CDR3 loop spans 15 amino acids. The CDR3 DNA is TGTGCCAGCTCACCACAACGACAGGGTGTACAAAAACTGTTTTTT. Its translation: CASSPQRQGVQKLFF.

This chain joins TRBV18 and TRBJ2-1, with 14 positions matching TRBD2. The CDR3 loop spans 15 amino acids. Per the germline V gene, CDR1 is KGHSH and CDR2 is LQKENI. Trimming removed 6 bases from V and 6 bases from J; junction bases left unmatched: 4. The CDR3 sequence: CASSPTSGGGNEQFF. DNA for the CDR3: TGTGCCAGCTCCCCGACTAGCGGGGGGGGCAATGAGCAGTTCTTC.

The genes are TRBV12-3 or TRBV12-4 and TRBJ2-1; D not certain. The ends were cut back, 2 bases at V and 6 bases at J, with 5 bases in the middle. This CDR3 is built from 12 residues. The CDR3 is CASSLWGNEQFF. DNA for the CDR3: TGTGCCAGCAGTTTATGGGGCAATGAGCAGTTCTTC.

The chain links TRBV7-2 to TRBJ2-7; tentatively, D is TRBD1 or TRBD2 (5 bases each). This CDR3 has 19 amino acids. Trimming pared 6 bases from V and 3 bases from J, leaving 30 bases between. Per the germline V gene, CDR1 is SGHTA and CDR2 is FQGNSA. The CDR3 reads CASSPPAPGPGRVLYEQYF. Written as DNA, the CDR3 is TGTGCCAGCAGTCCCCCCGCACCGGGACCGGGACGGGTACTCTACGAGCAGTACTTC. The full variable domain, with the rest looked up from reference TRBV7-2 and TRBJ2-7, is GAGVSQSPSNKVTEKGKDVELRCDPISGHTALYWYRQSLGQGLEFLIYFQGNSAPDKSGLPSDRFSAERTGGSVSTLTIQRTQQEDSAVYLCASSPPAPGPGRVLYEQYFGPGTRLTVT.

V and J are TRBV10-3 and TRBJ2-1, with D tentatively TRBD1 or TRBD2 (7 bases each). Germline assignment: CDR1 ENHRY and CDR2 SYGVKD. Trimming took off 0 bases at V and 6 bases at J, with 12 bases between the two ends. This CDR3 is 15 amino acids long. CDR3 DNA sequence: TGTGCCATCAGTGAGTCTGCAGGGGGGGTCAATGAGCAGTTCTTC. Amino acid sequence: CAISESAGGVNEQFF.

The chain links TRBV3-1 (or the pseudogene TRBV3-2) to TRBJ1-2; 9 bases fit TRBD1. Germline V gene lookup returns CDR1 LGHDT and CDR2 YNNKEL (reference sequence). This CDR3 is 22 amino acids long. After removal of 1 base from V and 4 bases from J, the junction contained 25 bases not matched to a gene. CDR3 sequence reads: CASSQAEGIRRTGEILGYGYTF. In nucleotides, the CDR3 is TGTGCCAGCAGCCAAGCAGAAGGAATTAGGAGGACAGGGGAAATACTGGGCTATGGCTACACCTTC.

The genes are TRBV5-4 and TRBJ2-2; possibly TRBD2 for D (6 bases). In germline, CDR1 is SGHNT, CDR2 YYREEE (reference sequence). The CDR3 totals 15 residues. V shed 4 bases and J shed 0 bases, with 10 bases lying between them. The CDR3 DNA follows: TGTGCCAGCAGCCCGGGGGTGACGAACACCGGGGAGCTGTTTTTT. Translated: CASSPGVTNTGELFF.

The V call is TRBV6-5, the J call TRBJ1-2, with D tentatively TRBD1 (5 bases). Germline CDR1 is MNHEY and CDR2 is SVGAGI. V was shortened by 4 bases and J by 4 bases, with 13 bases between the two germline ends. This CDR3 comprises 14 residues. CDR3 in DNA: TGTGCCAGCAGTTTCATCGACAGAATCTATGGCTACACCTTC. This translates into CASSFIDRIYGYTF.

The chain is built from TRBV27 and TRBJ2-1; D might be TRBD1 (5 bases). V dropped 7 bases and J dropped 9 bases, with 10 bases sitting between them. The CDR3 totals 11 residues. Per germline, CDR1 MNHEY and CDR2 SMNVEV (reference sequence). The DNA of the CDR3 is TGTGCCAGCAAGGGGCGATTTGAGCAGTTCTTC. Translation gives CASKGRFEQFF.

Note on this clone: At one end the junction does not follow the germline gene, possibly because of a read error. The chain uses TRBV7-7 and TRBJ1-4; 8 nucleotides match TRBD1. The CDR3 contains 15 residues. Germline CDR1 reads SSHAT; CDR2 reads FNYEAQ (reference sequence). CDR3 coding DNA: TGTGCTAGCAGCTCCGGGACAGGCATCAATGAAAAACTGTTTTTT. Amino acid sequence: CASSSGTGINEKLFF.

This CDR3 is CASRGLAVNTGELFF. The CDR3 bases are TGTGCCAGCAGGGGACTAGCGGTAAACACCGGGGAGCTGTTTTTT. The chain joins TRBV2 to TRBJ2-2; TRBD2 matches 11 bases. Per the germline V gene, CDR1 is SNHLY and CDR2 is FYNNEI. V shed 6 bases and J 2 bases; nucleotides not matched to a gene: 2. CDR3 length: 15 residues.

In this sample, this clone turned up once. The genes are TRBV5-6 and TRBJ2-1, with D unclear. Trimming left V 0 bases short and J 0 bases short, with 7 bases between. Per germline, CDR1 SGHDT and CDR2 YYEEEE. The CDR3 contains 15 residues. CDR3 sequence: CASSLGISSYNEQFF. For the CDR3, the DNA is TGTGCCAGCAGCTTGGGGATCAGCTCCTACAATGAGCAGTTCTTC.

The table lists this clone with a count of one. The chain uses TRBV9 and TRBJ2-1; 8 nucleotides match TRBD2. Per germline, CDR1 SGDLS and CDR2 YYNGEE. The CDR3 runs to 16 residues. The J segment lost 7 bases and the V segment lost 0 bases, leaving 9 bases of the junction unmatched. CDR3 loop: CASSVVPGGPNNEQFF. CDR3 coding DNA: TGTGCCAGCAGCGTAGTACCGGGAGGGCCCAATAATGAGCAGTTCTTC.

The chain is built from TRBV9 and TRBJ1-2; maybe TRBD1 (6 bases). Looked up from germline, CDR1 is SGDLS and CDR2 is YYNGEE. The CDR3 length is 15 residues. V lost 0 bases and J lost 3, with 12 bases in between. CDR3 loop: CASSVGQAIYYGYTF. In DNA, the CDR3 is TGTGCCAGCAGCGTAGGACAGGCCATTTACTATGGCTACACCTTC.

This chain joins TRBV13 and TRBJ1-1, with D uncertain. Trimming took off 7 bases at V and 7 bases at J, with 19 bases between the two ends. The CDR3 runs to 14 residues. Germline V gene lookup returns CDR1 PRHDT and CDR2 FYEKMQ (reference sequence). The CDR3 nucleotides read TGTGCCAGCACGGCCGGGAGGCGAGTTGGTGAAGCTTTCTTT. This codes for CASTAGRRVGEAFF.

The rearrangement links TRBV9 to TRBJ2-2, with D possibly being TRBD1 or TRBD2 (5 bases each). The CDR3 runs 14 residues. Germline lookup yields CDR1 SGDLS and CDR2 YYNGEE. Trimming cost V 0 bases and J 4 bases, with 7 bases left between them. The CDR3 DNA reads TGTGCCAGCAGCGTAGACGGGACCACCGGGGAGCTGTTTTTT. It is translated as CASSVDGTTGELFF.

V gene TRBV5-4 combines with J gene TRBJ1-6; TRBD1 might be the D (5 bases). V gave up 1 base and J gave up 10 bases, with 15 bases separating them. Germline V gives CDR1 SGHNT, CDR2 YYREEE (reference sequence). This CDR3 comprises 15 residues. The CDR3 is CASSLRQGSGSPLHF. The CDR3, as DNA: TGTGCCAGCAGCTTGCGGCAGGGCTCGGGATCACCCCTCCACTTT.

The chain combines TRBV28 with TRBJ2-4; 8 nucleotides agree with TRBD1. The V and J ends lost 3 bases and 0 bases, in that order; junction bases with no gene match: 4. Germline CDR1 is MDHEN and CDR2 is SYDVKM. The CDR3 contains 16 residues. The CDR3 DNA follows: TGTGCCAGCAGTTTGACAGGGGTTGAAGCCAAAAACATTCAGTACTTC. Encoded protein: CASSLTGVEAKNIQYF.

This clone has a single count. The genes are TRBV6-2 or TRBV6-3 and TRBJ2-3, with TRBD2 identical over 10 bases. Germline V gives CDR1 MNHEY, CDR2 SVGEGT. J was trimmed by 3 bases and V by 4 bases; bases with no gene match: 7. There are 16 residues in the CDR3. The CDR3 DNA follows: TGTGCCAGCAGTTCAGCGGGGGGGCAAGGGACAGATACGCAGTATTTT. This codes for CASSSAGGQGTDTQYF.

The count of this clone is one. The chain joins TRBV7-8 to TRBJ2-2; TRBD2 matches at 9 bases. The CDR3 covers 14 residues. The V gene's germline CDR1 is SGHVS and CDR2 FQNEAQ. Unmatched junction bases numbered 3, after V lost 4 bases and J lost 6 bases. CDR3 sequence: CASSSGLAAGELFF. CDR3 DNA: TGTGCCAGCAGCTCGGGACTAGCAGCCGGGGAGCTGTTTTTT.

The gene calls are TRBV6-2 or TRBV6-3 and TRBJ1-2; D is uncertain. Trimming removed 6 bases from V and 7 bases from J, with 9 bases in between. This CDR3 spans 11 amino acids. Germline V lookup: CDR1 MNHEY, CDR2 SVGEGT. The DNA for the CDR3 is TGTGCCAGCAGCTTAACGAGTGGCTACACCTTC. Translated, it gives CASSLTSGYTF.

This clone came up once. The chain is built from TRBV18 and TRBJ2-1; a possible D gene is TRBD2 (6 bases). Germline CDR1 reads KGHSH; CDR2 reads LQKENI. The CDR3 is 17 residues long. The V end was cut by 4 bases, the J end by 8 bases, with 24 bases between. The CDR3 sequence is CASSLLSRGTPWDEQFF. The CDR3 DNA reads TGTGCCAGCTCACTTTTATCGAGAGGGACTCCCTGGGATGAGCAGTTCTTC.